This T cell receptor beta chain appears in the sequencing data of a study of blood T cell repertoires in COVID-19. Study overall: Sources were T cells, B-cell-depleted T cells, or PBMCs; the material itself was cDNA or gDNA.

CDR1 and CDR2 from the germline V gene are LNHNV and YYDKDF (reference sequence). V dropped 4 bases and J dropped 3; count of bases not matched to a gene: 5. The CDR3 is 15 amino acids. This clone has more than one count but fewer than ten. Profiled with immunoSEQ multiplex PCR; TCRdb holds only in-frame clones, not every one. The table records 410,000 or so clones, roughly 88% of them present only once. Source material: peripheral blood. This chain connects TRBV15 to TRBJ1-4; TRBD1 matches 7 bases. The sequence derives from a woman younger than 45 with active or convalescent COVID-19. The CDR3 protein is CATSMRDSPNEKLFF. CDR3 nucleotides: TGTGCCACCAGCATGAGGGACAGCCCTAATGAAAAACTGTTTTTT. The full variable domain, with the rest looked up from reference TRBV15 and TRBJ1-4, is DAMVIQNPRYQVTQFGKPVTLSCSQTLNHNVMYWYQQKSSQAPKLLFHYYDKDFNNEADTPDNFQSRRPNTSFCFLDIRSPGLGDTAMYLCATSMRDSPNEKLFFGSGTQLSVL.